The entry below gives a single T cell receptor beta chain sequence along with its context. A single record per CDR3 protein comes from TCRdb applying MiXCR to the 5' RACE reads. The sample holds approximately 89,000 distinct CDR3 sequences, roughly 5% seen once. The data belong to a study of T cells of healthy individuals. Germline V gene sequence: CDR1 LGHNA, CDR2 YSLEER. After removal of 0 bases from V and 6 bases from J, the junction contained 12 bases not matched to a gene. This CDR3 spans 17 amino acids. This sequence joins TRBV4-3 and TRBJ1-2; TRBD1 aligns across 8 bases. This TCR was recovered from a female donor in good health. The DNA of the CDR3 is TGCGCCAGCAGCCAAGAACTAGGCGGCGCAGGGGGCGATGGCTACACCTTC. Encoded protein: CASSQELGGAGGDGYTF.